These T cell receptor beta chains were read from a single sample in a study of blood T cell repertoires in COVID-19. Profiling relied on immunoSEQ multiplex PCR, and the TCRdb table lists in-frame clones only, not all of them. Here the sample spans roughly 670,000 clones, around 90% being singletons. The sample was peripheral blood. These receptors all stem from a woman aged 18-30 years with acute or convalescent COVID-19. Both conserved end residues are part of each CDR3. The D gene is left open where the match is weak.

v_gene: TRBV6-5
d_gene: -
j_gene: TRBJ2-7
CDR3aa: CASSYSHRLSYEQYF
CDR3nt: TGTGCCAGCAGTTACAGTCACCGACTCTCCTACGAGCAGTACTTC

v_gene: TRBV14
d_gene: -
j_gene: TRBJ1-2
CDR3aa: CASSQGHRDDYGYTF
CDR3nt: TGTGCCAGCAGCCAAGGCCACAGGGACGACTATGGCTACACCTTC

v_gene: TRBV27
d_gene: TRBD1
j_gene: TRBJ1-5
CDR3aa: CASSPRTGGNQPQHF
CDR3nt: TGTGCCAGCAGTCCACGGACAGGGGGCAATCAGCCCCAGCATTTT

v_gene: TRBV19
d_gene: TRBD1
j_gene: TRBJ1-2
CDR3aa: CASSGGRGRGPRTRYGYTF
CDR3nt: TGTGCCAGTTCAGGGGGCAGGGGTCGCGGACCGAGAACACGATATGGCTACACCTTC

v_gene: TRBV10-3
d_gene: TRBD1
j_gene: TRBJ1-2
CDR3aa: CAIRDETGTAYGYTF
CDR3nt: TGTGCCATCAGAGATGAAACCGGGACAGCATATGGCTACACCTTC

v_gene: TRBV14
d_gene: TRBD1
j_gene: TRBJ2-7
CDR3aa: CASSQEVWTGNYEQYF
CDR3nt: TGTGCCAGCAGCCAAGAAGTCTGGACAGGGAATTACGAGCAGTACTTC

v_gene: TRBV2
d_gene: -
j_gene: TRBJ1-3
CDR3aa: CASSEEQGIGNTIYF
CDR3nt: TGTGCCAGCAGTGAAGAACAGGGTATAGGAAACACCATATATTTT

v_gene: TRBV3-1/TRBV3-2
d_gene: TRBD2
j_gene: TRBJ2-3
CDR3aa: CASSQVRRGGFSTDTQYF
CDR3nt: TGTGCCAGCAGCCAAGTTAGACGGGGGGGCTTTAGCACAGATACGCAGTATTTT

v_gene: TRBV4-3
d_gene: TRBD1
j_gene: TRBJ2-2
CDR3aa: CASSHRTGGGYTGELFF
CDR3nt: TGCGCCAGCAGCCATAGGACAGGGGGCGGATACACCGGGGAGCTGTTTTTT

v_gene: TRBV7-2
d_gene: -
j_gene: TRBJ1-2
CDR3aa: CASSLTRGPYGYTF
CDR3nt: TGTGCCAGCAGCTTAACACGAGGCCCCTATGGCTACACCTTC

v_gene: TRBV2
d_gene: -
j_gene: TRBJ2-1
CDR3aa: CASSAPRPNEQFF
CDR3nt: TGTGCCAGCAGTGCTCCTAGACCCAATGAGCAGTTCTTC

v_gene: TRBV10-3
d_gene: -
j_gene: TRBJ2-7
CDR3aa: CATSLGLETYEQYF
CDR3nt: TGTGCCACCAGCCTCGGGTTAGAGACCTACGAGCAGTACTTC

v_gene: TRBV6-5
d_gene: TRBD2
j_gene: TRBJ2-3
CDR3aa: CASRGTSGGSDTQYF
CDR3nt: TGTGCCAGCAGGGGCACTAGCGGGGGGTCGGATACGCAGTATTTT

v_gene: TRBV4-2
d_gene: TRBD1
j_gene: TRBJ1-2
CDR3aa: CASSQGTGGGNYGYTF
CDR3nt: TGTGCCAGCAGCCAGGGGACAGGGGGAGGAAACTATGGCTACACCTTC

v_gene: TRBV5-6
d_gene: TRBD1
j_gene: TRBJ1-1
CDR3aa: CASSGGQGGTEAFF
CDR3nt: TGTGCCAGCAGCGGGGGACAGGGGGGCACTGAAGCTTTCTTT

v_gene: TRBV5-6
d_gene: TRBD1
j_gene: TRBJ2-1
CDR3aa: CASSLRTGTEYNEQFF
CDR3nt: TGTGCCAGCAGCCTGAGAACCGGGACAGAGTACAATGAGCAGTTCTTC

v_gene: TRBV2
d_gene: TRBD2
j_gene: TRBJ2-5
CDR3aa: CASSEEAGETQYF
CDR3nt: TGTGCCAGCAGTGAGGAAGCGGGGGAGACCCAGTACTTC

v_gene: TRBV30
d_gene: -
j_gene: TRBJ1-3
CDR3aa: CAWSVAGSGNTIYF
CDR3nt: TGTGCCTGGAGTGTCGCGGGTTCTGGAAACACCATATATTTT

v_gene: TRBV4-3
d_gene: -
j_gene: TRBJ2-7
CDR3aa: CASSPGQTYEQYF
CDR3nt: TGCGCCAGCAGCCCCGGACAGACCTACGAGCAGTACTTC

v_gene: TRBV4-1
d_gene: -
j_gene: TRBJ1-1
CDR3aa: CASSQPTTGMNTEAFF
CDR3nt: TGCGCCAGCAGCCAACCTACGACAGGAATGAACACTGAAGCTTTCTTT

v_gene: TRBV5-1
d_gene: -
j_gene: TRBJ2-7
CDR3aa: CASSLGGGYEQYF
CDR3nt: TGCGCCAGCAGCTTGGGAGGCGGGTACGAGCAGTACTTC

v_gene: TRBV7-9
d_gene: -
j_gene: TRBJ1-1
CDR3aa: CASSFSRARNTEAFF
CDR3nt: TGTGCCAGCAGCTTTAGCAGGGCCCGGAACACTGAAGCTTTCTTT

v_gene: TRBV29-1
d_gene: -
j_gene: TRBJ1-2
CDR3aa: CSVTRLEGLEDYGYTF
CDR3nt: TGCAGCGTTACTCGTTTAGAGGGCTTAGAGGACTATGGCTACACCTTC

v_gene: TRBV30
d_gene: TRBD1
j_gene: TRBJ1-4
CDR3aa: CAWATGATTNEKLFF
CDR3nt: TGTGCCTGGGCGACAGGGGCAACAACTAATGAAAAACTGTTTTTT

v_gene: TRBV3-1/TRBV3-2
d_gene: TRBD1
j_gene: TRBJ1-2
CDR3aa: CASSPGTGRGGYTF
CDR3nt: TGTGCCAGCAGCCCCGGGACAGGGAGGGGCGGCTACACCTTC

v_gene: TRBV7-2
d_gene: TRBD2
j_gene: TRBJ2-7
CDR3aa: CASSPGGVGSYEQYF
CDR3nt: TGTGCCAGCAGCCCGGGAGGGGTGGGCTCCTACGAGCAGTACTTC

v_gene: TRBV27
d_gene: TRBD1
j_gene: TRBJ1-4
CDR3aa: CATREQGSRATNEKLFF
CDR3nt: TGTGCCACCAGAGAACAGGGGTCCCGTGCAACTAATGAAAAACTGTTTTTT

v_gene: TRBV12-3/TRBV12-4
d_gene: TRBD1
j_gene: TRBJ1-2
CDR3aa: CASRRSGGLGYTF
CDR3nt: TGTGCCAGCAGAAGATCAGGGGGCTTGGGCTACACCTTC

v_gene: TRBV29-1
d_gene: -
j_gene: TRBJ2-2
CDR3aa: CSVDLAERTGELFF
CDR3nt: TGCAGCGTTGATCTGGCAGAGCGCACCGGGGAGCTGTTTTTT

v_gene: TRBV19
d_gene: -
j_gene: TRBJ1-2
CDR3aa: CASSIGGIGYTF
CDR3nt: TGTGCCAGTAGTATCGGGGGGATCGGCTACACCTTC

v_gene: TRBV30
d_gene: TRBD2
j_gene: TRBJ2-7
CDR3aa: CAWSVGLGVYEQYF
CDR3nt: TGTGCCTGGAGTGTAGGACTAGGAGTCTACGAGCAGTACTTC

v_gene: TRBV4-1
d_gene: TRBD1
j_gene: TRBJ2-7
CDR3aa: CASSQSRGLSYEQYF
CDR3nt: TGCGCCAGCAGCCAGTCCAGGGGGCTGAGCTACGAGCAGTACTTC

v_gene: TRBV5-1
d_gene: TRBD1
j_gene: TRBJ2-3
CDR3aa: CASSGQGADTQYF
CDR3nt: TGCGCCAGCAGCGGACAGGGTGCAGATACGCAGTATTTT